This TCR beta chain was recorded in a study of cytomegalovirus exposure and HLA in healthy donors (dated by TCRdb to the late 2010s). With regard to the full study: In an earlier analysis of approximately 500 of the donors, 250 to 300 Gb of sequence data and 117 million unique TCR beta sequences from about 179 million T cells were reported. Every repertoire in the discovery cohort had been generated on one and the same sequencing platform. Of the roughly 400 genotyped donors, roughly 80% were placed in the genetic ancestry cluster associated with self-reported Caucasian donors. Alongside the repertoire data, information on donor age, sex, ethnicity and CMV serostatus was compiled. The number of donors typed differed by locus, with roughly 629-640 for A, B, C, DRB1 and DQB1, 522 for DQA1, some 570 for DPA1, and roughly 450 for DPB1. The study profiled the T cell repertoires of more than 500 subjects by immunosequencing and related them to cytomegalovirus serostatus. A later genetic analysis took genome-wide SNP genotypes for about three fifths of the 666 donors and used that subset as a discovery cohort. High-throughput TCR immunosequencing, statistical association of individual TCRs with disease status, and machine learning were combined to predict cytomegalovirus infection status. An earlier analysis of 587 of the donors used high-throughput TCR beta sequencing to judge whether each TCR beta V gene segment behaved as functional or pseudogenic. Among about 400 genotyped donors of the cohort, an average of around 240,000 unique TCR beta nucleotide sequences was sequenced per donor, of which 15% to 20% were non-productive. The study was designed to test whether signatures of past pathogen exposure could be identified by cataloging public T cell receptors. In addition to the first cohort of around 670 subjects, a separate validation cohort of approximately 130 different subjects was used. A handful of DR-DQ haplotypes were handled as single units for association and clustering because linkage in the cohort was strong. Rather than drawing on any new phenotypic data, the later analysis identified candidate immune exposures from TCR beta sequences and the way those sequences occurred across donors. HLA typing covered class I and class II loci at four-digit resolution. Approximately 310 gigabases of sequencing data and approximately 80 million unique TCR sequences were included in an early release covering 550 to 650 HLA-typed donors. A later analysis re-examined previously published TCR beta repertoires from about 670 donors and added high-resolution HLA genotyping to investigate patterns of TCR occurrence.

The protocol used for the library was the immunoSEQ multiplex PCR assay. A mixture of 60 forward primers for TCR Vbeta segments and 13 reverse primers for TCR Jbeta segments was used in the multiplex PCR. The CDR3 region of rearranged TCR beta genes was amplified from genomic DNA with a multiplex PCR assay. On the Illumina HiSeq System, the amplified TCR beta libraries were sequenced as 87-base-pair reads. In the authors' own workflow: In a later analysis, 80 million or so unique TCR beta chains were counted across the 650 to 750 repertoires, and approximately 9.9 million of these chains were shared by at least two donors. Raw reads were error-corrected and collapsed into unique sequences with a nearest-neighbor algorithm that merged closely related sequences to remove PCR and sequencing errors. Alignment of CDR3 sequences to IMGT reference sequences was used to assign V, D and J gene segments. For a sequence to be retained, at least a six-nucleotide match to both a V gene segment and a J gene segment was required. Rearrangements were called productive when the CDR3 lacked stop codons and stayed in frame with V and J; all others were non-productive. CDR3 was defined according to IMGT convention as the region running from the second conserved V-encoded cysteine to the conserved J-encoded phenylalanine. The earlier analysis of some 580 of the donors excluded any sequence lacking an unambiguous match to a single V gene segment. In an earlier analysis of approximately 500 of the donors, a V segment was called functional when productive rearrangements were above 56.7%, and segregating when the standard deviation between donors exceeded 5%. A statistical classification framework was built to diagnose cytomegalovirus status from the catalog of TCR beta chain sequences. V and J gene assignment, in a later analysis, came from comparing TCR nucleotide sequences with IMGT/GENE-DB human TR gene sequences. A later analysis assigned CDR3 sequences and most-parsimonious VDJ recombination scenarios with the TCRdist pipeline. In a later analysis, each TCR beta chain was defined by its CDR3 amino acid sequence together with its V-gene family, and reads lacking a unique V-gene family were excluded. In a later analysis, nearly 600 highly shared, low-generation-probability nucleotide sequences were removed to address suspected cross-contamination and a sequencing artifact. For each public chain, a later analysis derived a clonal expansion index from normalized ranks of inferred template counts within each repertoire. In a later analysis, generation probabilities were computed with a VDJ recombination model fitted to out-of-frame rearrangements, and the resulting probabilities were checked against IGoR. In a later analysis, TCR-TCR, TCR-HLA and TCR-CMV co-occurrence was scored with hypergeometric tests, and a repertoire-size bias correction was applied to TCR pairs. To estimate false discovery rates, a later analysis permuted the HLA or CMV assignments 20 times. In a later analysis, co-occurring TCRs were grouped using DBSCAN, with TCRdist sequence similarity added in when clustering inside HLA-allele-positive subsets. For co-occurrence clustering, repertoires with fewer than 30,000 or more than 120,000 public chains were excluded, along with roughly 5 repertoires with anomalous nucleotide sharing. In TCRdb, the immuneACCESS table is reduced to in-frame sequences with V and J assigned. These tables do not hold every clone; where another copy was compared, an unresolved V gene accounts for under half, and the others remain unexplained. V, J and clone size derive from that table, while D and trimming were established from the DNA sequence. The sample's clone listing holds tens of thousands of clones. Jointly, the top ten make up 4.8% of the sample.

Broad study findings and their caveats: The classifier was reported to diagnose cytomegalovirus status with high specificity and sensitivity in both the original and validation cohorts. A group of highly shared sequence variants was considered likely to be a technical artifact of the sequencing pipeline. HLA typing was unavailable for some donors at each locus, so association tests used only the typed subset. According to a later analysis, parvovirus B19, influenza, CMV and Epstein-Barr virus appeared linked to several top co-occurrence clusters. An earlier analysis of some 560 of the donors showed that most TCR beta V segments appeared in productive rearrangements either about 87% or about 30% of the time, which broadly matched IMGT annotations. Specific HLA alleles were associated with 15,000 to 20,000 TCR beta sequences at a false discovery rate of 0.05 in a later analysis. Only TCR beta chains were sequenced in this cohort, and the absence of alpha or paired-chain data limited detectable features. Some IMGT-functional V segments, including TRBV6-2 and TRBV6-3, could not be told apart with the 87-base-pair reads, so those segments were excluded. A later genetic analysis associated a missense DCLRE1C variant with V-gene and J-gene trimming of TCR beta chains, and an independent cohort replicated the association. CMV serostatus was the only immune exposure information available for the cohort. Most TCR sequences were observed very rarely across donors, whereas some public TCRs were present in many individuals. Because counts were too low, seventeen rarely observed V segments, including chromosome 9 orphons, were left out of the earlier analysis of 587 of the donors. A total of around 150 TCR beta chains were listed by the study as associated with cytomegalovirus. Correlated functional status among segregating V segments might be attributable to linkage disequilibrium, but an unknown experimental factor could not be ruled out. According to a later analysis, most CMV-associated TCR beta chains appeared to be HLA-restricted, and the HLA associations seemed to be driven largely by CMV exposure. Strong co-occurrence of HLA alleles, especially DR and DQ, made assigning TCR associations to individual alleles difficult. The authors suggested that the approach could potentially be generalized to other disease states and immunological phenotypes. A later analysis found that TCR association rates varied across HLA loci, with DRB1 alleles showing the most associated TCRs and HLA-C alleles the fewest. A further reported finding was that TCR beta sequences accurately predicted the HLA-A and HLA-B alleles for most subjects in the first cohort. In vitro tests confirmed that a few of the cytomegalovirus-associated TCR beta chains recognize cytomegalovirus antigens. In a later analysis, HLA-associated TCR beta chains were found to be more clonally expanded and to have lower generation probabilities than equally common non-associated chains. A later genetic analysis reported fewer N-insertions in productive TCRs among donors in an Asian-associated ancestry cluster than the roughly 700-donor mean. Sequencing depth was assumed to be roughly uniform across donors in the presence/absence analyses, though that assumption may not hold.

With regard to this clone: Its recognized antigen is unknown.

The cohort was made up of 500 to 800 healthy bone marrow donors. At the time of sampling, every cohort member was nominally healthy, though immune exposures that went unrecorded were likely present. The donor tested CMV seronegative and was one of the 352 seronegative cohort members. Each donor provided a peripheral blood sample, and peripheral blood mononuclear cells were used for TCR beta sequencing. The Qiagen DNeasy Blood Extraction Kit was used to extract genomic DNA from the blood cell samples. CDR1 and CDR2, per the germline V gene (reference sequence), are MNHNY and SVGAGI. The CDR3 measures 15 amino acids from cysteine to phenylalanine. Only the CDR3 region is kept as DNA, spanning 45 bases read in frame from base 1.

This receptor was identified in a female donor in good health and CMV-seronegative. Here the chain combines TRBV6-6 and TRBJ2-5; TRBD1 lines up with 7 middle nucleotides. TRBJ2-7 matches the DNA end more closely, so the J call is doubtful. The sequenced material came from PBMCs. The DNA reads TGTGCCAGCAGACAACAGGGGCTGAAACCCTACGAGCAGTACTTC. Its protein is CASRQQGLKPYEQYF.